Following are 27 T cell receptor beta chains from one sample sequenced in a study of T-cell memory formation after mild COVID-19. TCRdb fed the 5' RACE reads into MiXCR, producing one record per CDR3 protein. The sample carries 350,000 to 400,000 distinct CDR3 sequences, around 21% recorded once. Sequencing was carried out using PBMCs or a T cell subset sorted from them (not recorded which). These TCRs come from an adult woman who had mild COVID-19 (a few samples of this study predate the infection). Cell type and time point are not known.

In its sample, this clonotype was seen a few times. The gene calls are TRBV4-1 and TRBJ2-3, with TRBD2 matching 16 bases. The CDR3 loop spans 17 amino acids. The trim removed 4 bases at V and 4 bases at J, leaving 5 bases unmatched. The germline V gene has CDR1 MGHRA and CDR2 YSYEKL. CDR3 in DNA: TGCGCCAGCAGCCGGGGACTAGCGGGGGGGCTCCCAGATACGCAGTATTTT. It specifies CASSRGLAGGLPDTQYF.

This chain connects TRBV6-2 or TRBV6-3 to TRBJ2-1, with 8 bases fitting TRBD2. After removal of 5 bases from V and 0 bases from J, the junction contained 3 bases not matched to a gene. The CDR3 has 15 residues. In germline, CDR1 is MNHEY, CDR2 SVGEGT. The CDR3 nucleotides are TGTGCCAGCAGTGCAACTAGCGGCTCCTACAATGAGCAGTTCTTC. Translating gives CASSATSGSYNEQFF.

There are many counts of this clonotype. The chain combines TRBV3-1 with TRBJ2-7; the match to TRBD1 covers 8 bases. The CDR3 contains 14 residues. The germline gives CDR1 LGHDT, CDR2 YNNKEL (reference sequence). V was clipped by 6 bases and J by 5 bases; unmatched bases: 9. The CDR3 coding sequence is TGTGCCAGCAGTCCGGACAGGGTCGTCAACGAGCAGTACTTC. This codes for CASSPDRVVNEQYF.

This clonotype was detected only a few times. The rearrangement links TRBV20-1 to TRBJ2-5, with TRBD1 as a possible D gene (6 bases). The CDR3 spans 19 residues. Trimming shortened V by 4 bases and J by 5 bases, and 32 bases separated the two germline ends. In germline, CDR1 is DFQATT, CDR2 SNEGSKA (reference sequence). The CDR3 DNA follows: TGCAGTGCTACCGAAGGGACACCGAAGGTCGAGATAAGTTTGGAGACCCAGTACTTC. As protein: CSATEGTPKVEISLETQYF.

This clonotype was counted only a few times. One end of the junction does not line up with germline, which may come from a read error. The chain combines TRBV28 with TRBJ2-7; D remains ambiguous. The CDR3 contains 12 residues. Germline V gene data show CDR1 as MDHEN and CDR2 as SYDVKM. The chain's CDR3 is CPSSRDGYEQYF. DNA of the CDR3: TGTCCCAGCAGCCGCGACGGATACGAGCAGTACTTC. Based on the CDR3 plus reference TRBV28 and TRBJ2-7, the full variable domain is DVKVTQSSRYLVKRTGEKVFLECVQDMDHENMFWYRQDPGLGLRLIYFSYDVKMKEKGDIPEGYSVSREKKERFSLILESASTNQTSMYLCPSSRDGYEQYFGPGTRLTVT.

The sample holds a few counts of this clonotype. The CDR3 coding sequence is TGCAGTGCTGCCCGGGACATGAACACTGAAGCTTTCTTT. It is translated as CSAARDMNTEAFF. The chain recombines TRBV20-1 with TRBJ1-1; possible D gene TRBD1, 6 bases. Trimming shortened V by 5 bases and J by 0 bases, and 10 bases separated the two germline ends. The CDR3 totals 13 residues. Per the germline V gene, CDR1 is DFQATT and CDR2 is SNEGSKA (reference sequence).

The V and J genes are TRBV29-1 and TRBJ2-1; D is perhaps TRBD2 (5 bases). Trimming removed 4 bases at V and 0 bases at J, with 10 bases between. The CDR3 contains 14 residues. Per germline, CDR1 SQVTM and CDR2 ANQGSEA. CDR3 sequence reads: CSVAPGNSYNEQFF. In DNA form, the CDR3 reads TGCAGCGTTGCCCCGGGGAACTCCTACAATGAGCAGTTCTTC.

The CDR3 region is CATSDMDRVYGYTF. DNA of the CDR3: TGTGCCACCAGTGACATGGACAGGGTCTATGGCTACACCTTC. The genes are TRBV24-1 and TRBJ1-2, with 8 positions matching TRBD1. The CDR3 is made up of 14 amino acids. Germline CDR1 KGHDR, CDR2 SFDVKD. V lost 4 bases and J lost 4; bases outside the gene matches: 4.

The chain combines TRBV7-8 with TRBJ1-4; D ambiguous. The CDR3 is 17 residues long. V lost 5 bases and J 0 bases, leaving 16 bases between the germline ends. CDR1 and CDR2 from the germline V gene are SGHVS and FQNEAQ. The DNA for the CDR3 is TGTGCCAGCAGCCTTCGGGTGGCACCTACAACTAATGAAAAACTGTTTTTT. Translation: CASSLRVAPTTNEKLFF.

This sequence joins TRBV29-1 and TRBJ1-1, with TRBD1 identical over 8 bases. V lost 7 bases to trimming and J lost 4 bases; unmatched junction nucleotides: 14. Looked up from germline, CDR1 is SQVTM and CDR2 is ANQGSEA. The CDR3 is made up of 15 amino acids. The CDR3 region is CSAPVLQDRVTEAFF. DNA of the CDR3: TGCAGCGCCCCGGTTTTGCAGGACAGGGTCACTGAAGCTTTCTTT.

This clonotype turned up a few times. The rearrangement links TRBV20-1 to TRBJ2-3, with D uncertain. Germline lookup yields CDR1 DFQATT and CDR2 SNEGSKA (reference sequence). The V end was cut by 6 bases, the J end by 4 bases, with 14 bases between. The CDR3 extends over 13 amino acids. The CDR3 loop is CSAPHHLADTQYF. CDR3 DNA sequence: TGCAGTGCCCCACACCATCTGGCAGATACGCAGTATTTT.

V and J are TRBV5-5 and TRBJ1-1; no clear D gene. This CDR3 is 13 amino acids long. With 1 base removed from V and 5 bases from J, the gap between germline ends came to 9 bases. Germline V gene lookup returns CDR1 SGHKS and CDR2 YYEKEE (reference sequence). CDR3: CASSLPSGTEAFF. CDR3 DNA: TGTGCCAGCAGCTTGCCCTCGGGAACTGAAGCTTTCTTT.

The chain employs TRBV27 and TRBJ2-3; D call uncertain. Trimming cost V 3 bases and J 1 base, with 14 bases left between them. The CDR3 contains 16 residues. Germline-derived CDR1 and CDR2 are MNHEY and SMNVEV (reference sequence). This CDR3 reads CASSLHRLSGTDTQYF. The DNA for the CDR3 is TGTGCCAGCAGTTTGCATAGGTTGTCGGGCACAGATACGCAGTATTTT.

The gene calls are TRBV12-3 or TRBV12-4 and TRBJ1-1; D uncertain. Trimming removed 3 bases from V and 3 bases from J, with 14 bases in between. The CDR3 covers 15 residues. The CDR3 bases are TGTGCCAGCAGTTTCCAAAGGAGGAGGGACACTGAAGCTTTCTTT. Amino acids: CASSFQRRRDTEAFF.

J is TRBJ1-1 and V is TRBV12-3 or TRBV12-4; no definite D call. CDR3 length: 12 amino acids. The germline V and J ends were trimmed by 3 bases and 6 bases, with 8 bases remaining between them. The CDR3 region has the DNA TGTGCCAGCAGTTTTATTCGTCCTGAAGCTTTCTTT. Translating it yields CASSFIRPEAFF.

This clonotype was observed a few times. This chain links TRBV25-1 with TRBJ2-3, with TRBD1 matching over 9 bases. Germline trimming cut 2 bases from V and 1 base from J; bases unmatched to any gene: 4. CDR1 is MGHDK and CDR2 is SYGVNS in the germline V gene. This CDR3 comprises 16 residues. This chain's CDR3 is CASSEGTGPRTDTQYF. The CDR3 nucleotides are TGTGCCAGCAGTGAAGGGACAGGGCCCCGCACAGATACGCAGTATTTT. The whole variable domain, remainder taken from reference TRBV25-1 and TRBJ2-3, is EADIYQTPRYLVIGTGKKITLECSQTMGHDKMYWYQQDPGMELHLIHYSYGVNSTEKGDLSSESTVSRIRTEHFPLTLESARPSHTSQYLCASSEGTGPRTDTQYFGPGTRLTVL.

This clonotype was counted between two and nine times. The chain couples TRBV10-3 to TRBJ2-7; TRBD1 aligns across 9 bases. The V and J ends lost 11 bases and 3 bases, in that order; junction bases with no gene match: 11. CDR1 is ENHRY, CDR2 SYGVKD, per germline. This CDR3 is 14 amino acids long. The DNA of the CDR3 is TGTGCCGCCAATGGGGCGACAGGGGGCTACGAGCAGTACTTC. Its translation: CAANGATGGYEQYF.

As DNA, the CDR3 is TGCAGTGCTAGAGATGTAGCGGGAGGGGACTACGAGCAGTACTTC. This gives the protein CSARDVAGGDYEQYF. The chain uses TRBV20-1 and TRBJ2-7, with 11 bases fitting TRBD2. Germline loops: CDR1 DFQATT, CDR2 SNEGSKA (reference sequence). With 0 bases clipped from V and 3 bases from J, the junction kept 4 bases outside the gene matches. The CDR3 covers 15 residues.

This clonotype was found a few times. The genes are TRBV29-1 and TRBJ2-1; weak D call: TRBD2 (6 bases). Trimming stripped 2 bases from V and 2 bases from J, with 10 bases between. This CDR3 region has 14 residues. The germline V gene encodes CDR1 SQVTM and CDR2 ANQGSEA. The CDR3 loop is CSVESGEPYNEQFF. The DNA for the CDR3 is TGCAGCGTTGAATCGGGGGAACCCTACAATGAGCAGTTCTTC.

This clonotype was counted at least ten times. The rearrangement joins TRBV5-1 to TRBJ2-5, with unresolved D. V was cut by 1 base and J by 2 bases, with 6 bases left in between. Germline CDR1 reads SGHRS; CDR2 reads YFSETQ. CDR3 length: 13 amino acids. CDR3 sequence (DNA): TGCGCCAGCAGCTTGCCTACGCAAGAGACCCAGTACTTC. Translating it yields CASSLPTQETQYF.

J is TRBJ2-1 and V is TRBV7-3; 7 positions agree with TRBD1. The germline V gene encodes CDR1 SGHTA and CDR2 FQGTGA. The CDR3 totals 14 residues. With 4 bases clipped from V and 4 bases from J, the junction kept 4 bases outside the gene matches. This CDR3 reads CASSSGQAYNEQFF. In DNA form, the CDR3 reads TGTGCCAGCAGCTCCGGACAGGCTTACAATGAGCAGTTCTTC.

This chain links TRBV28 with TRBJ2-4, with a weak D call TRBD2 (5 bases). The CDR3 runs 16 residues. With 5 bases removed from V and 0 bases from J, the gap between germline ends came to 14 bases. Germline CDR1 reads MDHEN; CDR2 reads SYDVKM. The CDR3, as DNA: TGTGCCAGCAGTAGCCCGGGAACCCTAGCCAAAAACATTCAGTACTTC. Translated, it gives CASSSPGTLAKNIQYF.

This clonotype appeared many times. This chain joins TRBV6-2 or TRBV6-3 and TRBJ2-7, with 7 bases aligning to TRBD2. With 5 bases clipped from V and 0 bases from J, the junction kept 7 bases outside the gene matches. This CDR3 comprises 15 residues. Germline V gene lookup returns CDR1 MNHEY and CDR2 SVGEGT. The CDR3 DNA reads TGTGCCAGCAGTACGACTAGCCGCAGCTCCTACGAGCAGTACTTC. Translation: CASSTTSRSSYEQYF.

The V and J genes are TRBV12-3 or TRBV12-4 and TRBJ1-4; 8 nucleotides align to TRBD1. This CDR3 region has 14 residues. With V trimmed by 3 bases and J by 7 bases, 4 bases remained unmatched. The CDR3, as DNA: TGTGCCAGCAGTTTGATCGGGACAGGTGAAAAACTGTTTTTT. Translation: CASSLIGTGEKLFF.

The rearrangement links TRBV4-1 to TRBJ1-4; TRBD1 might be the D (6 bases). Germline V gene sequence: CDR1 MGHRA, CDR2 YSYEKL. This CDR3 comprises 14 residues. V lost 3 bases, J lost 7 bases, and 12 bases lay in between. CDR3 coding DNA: TGCGCCAGCAGCCAGGGTAGGGGGACTGAAAAACTGTTTTTT. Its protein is CASSQGRGTEKLFF.

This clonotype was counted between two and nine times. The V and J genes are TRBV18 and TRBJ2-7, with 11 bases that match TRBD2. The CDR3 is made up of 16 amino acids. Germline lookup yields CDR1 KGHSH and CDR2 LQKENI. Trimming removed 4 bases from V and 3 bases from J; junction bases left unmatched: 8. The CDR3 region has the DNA TGTGCCAGCTCACAACTGCCCGGGACTAGCGGCTACGAGCAGTACTTC. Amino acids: CASSQLPGTSGYEQYF.

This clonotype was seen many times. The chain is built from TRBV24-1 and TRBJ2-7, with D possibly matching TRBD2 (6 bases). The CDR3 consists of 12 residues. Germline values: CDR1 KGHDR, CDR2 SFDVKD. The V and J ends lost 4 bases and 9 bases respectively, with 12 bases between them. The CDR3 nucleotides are TGTGCCACCAGTGACCCCGGGAGTCCGCAGTACTTC. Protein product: CATSDPGSPQYF.